This is a list of T cell receptor beta chains from one sample in a study of blood T cell repertoires in COVID-19. TCRdb's copy holds only in-frame clones and misses some; the assay was immunoSEQ multiplex PCR. Here the sample spans some 77,000 clones, around 90% being singletons. Sequencing input: peripheral blood. The receptor source for this set is a man younger than 45 with acute or convalescent COVID-19. CDR3s include the opening cysteine and the closing phenylalanine or tryptophan. Each record gives: D gene, J gene, V gene, clone size, CDR3 protein, CDR3 DNA. A D gene is named only where the DNA matches it firmly. Size tells how often a clone was seen (once, few, many) or the class of an expanded clone, and some rows leave it out.

d_call: TRBD2
j_call: TRBJ2-2
v_call: TRBV10-3
clone_size: once
cdr3_aa: CAISGSSGRRTGELFF
cdr3_nt: TGTGCCATCAGTGGCTCGAGCGGGAGAAGGACCGGGGAGCTGTTTTTT

d_call: TRBD1
j_call: TRBJ1-1
v_call: TRBV30
clone_size: .
cdr3_aa: CAWSPGGTEAFF
cdr3_nt: TGTGCCTGGAGTCCAGGGGGCACTGAAGCTTTCTTT

d_call: .
j_call: TRBJ1-4
v_call: TRBV19
clone_size: .
cdr3_aa: CASSSRPLRATNEKLFF
cdr3_nt: TGTGCCAGTAGCAGCAGGCCCCTCCGTGCAACTAATGAAAAACTGTTTTTT

d_call: TRBD1
j_call: TRBJ2-7
v_call: TRBV6-5
clone_size: .
cdr3_aa: CASSHRGLYEQYF
cdr3_nt: TGTGCCAGCAGTCACAGGGGCCTCTACGAGCAGTACTTC

d_call: .
j_call: TRBJ2-2
v_call: TRBV24-1
clone_size: .
cdr3_aa: CATSARGRDTGELFF
cdr3_nt: TGTGCCACCAGTGCAAGGGGGAGGGACACCGGGGAGCTGTTTTTT

d_call: TRBD2
j_call: TRBJ2-1
v_call: TRBV4-3
clone_size: .
cdr3_aa: CASSDLAGDYNEQFF
cdr3_nt: TGCGCCAGCAGCGACCTAGCGGGAGATTACAATGAGCAGTTCTTC

d_call: TRBD1
j_call: TRBJ1-2
v_call: TRBV10-3
clone_size: .
cdr3_aa: CAISTGGLYGYTF
cdr3_nt: TGTGCCATCAGTACAGGGGGCCTCTATGGCTACACCTTC

d_call: TRBD2
j_call: TRBJ2-7
v_call: TRBV28
clone_size: .
cdr3_aa: CASTEGGIEQYF
cdr3_nt: TGTGCCAGTACAGAGGGAGGGATCGAGCAGTACTTC

d_call: TRBD2
j_call: TRBJ2-7
v_call: TRBV5-4
clone_size: .
cdr3_aa: CASSPRGGYEQYF
cdr3_nt: TGTGCCAGCAGCCCCCGGGGGGGGTACGAGCAGTACTTC

d_call: .
j_call: TRBJ2-2
v_call: TRBV5-1
clone_size: .
cdr3_aa: CASSRQDTGELFF
cdr3_nt: TGCGCCAGCAGCAGGCAGGACACCGGGGAGCTGTTTTTT

d_call: .
j_call: TRBJ1-6
v_call: TRBV30
clone_size: .
cdr3_aa: CAWTGGRPNSPLHF
cdr3_nt: TGTGCCTGGACGGGGGGGCGGCCAAATTCACCCCTCCACTTT

d_call: TRBD1
j_call: TRBJ2-7
v_call: TRBV6-5
clone_size: .
cdr3_aa: CASSYSTGQGNYEQYF
cdr3_nt: TGTGCCAGCAGTTACTCGACAGGGCAGGGTAACTACGAGCAGTACTTC

d_call: TRBD2
j_call: TRBJ2-5
v_call: TRBV27
clone_size: .
cdr3_aa: CASSSGLGFQETQYF
cdr3_nt: TGTGCCAGCAGCTCGGGACTAGGGTTCCAAGAGACCCAGTACTTC